What follows are 19 T cell receptor beta chains derived from one specimen sequenced in a study of blood T cell repertoires in COVID-19. Libraries were prepared by immunoSEQ multiplex PCR; TCRdb keeps only in-frame clonotypes and omits some of them. The table records approximately 260,000 clones, about 79% of them present only once. Sequencing was done on a sample of peripheral blood. The receptors stem from a woman older than 75 with acute or convalescent COVID-19.

The chain couples TRBV5-1 to TRBJ2-4; weak D call: TRBD2 (6 bases). Germline V gene data show CDR1 as SGHRS and CDR2 as YFSETQ. CDR3 size: 15 residues. V was pared by 0 bases and J by 0 bases, with 7 bases between. The CDR3 DNA reads as TGCGCCAGCAGCTTGGCGGGGGAAGCCAAAAACATTCAGTACTTC. This codes for CASSLAGEAKNIQYF. The whole variable domain, remainder taken from reference TRBV5-1 and TRBJ2-4, is KAGVTQTPRYLIKTRGQQVTLSCSPISGHRSVSWYQQTPGQGLQFLFEYFSETQRNKGNFPGRFSGRQFSNSRSEMNVSTLELGDSALYLCASSLAGEAKNIQYFGAGTRLSVL.

The V call is TRBV19, the J call TRBJ1-5; 9 bases agree with TRBD1. This CDR3 has 15 amino acids. With V trimmed by 7 bases and J by 3 bases, 7 bases remained unmatched. CDR1 is LNHDA, CDR2 SQIVND, per germline (reference sequence). The CDR3 loop reads CASNPTGGNNQPQHF. In DNA form, the CDR3 reads TGTGCCAGTAACCCGACAGGGGGAAACAATCAGCCCCAGCATTTT.

The chain joins TRBV3-1 (or the pseudogene TRBV3-2) to TRBJ2-1, with 9 bases matching TRBD2. With 0 bases clipped from V and 9 bases from J, the junction kept 3 bases outside the gene matches. Germline values: CDR1 LGHDT, CDR2 YNNKEL (reference sequence). The CDR3 sequence is 14 residues long. CDR3 protein: CASSQEGAGGEQFF. The CDR3 coding sequence is TGTGCCAGCAGCCAAGAGGGAGCGGGGGGTGAGCAGTTCTTC.

The CDR3 loop is CASSLRQGWDTEAFF. CDR3 bases: TGTGCCAGCAGTTTGAGACAGGGGTGGGACACTGAAGCTTTCTTT. The J gene is TRBJ1-1, the V gene TRBV28; 8 bases fit TRBD1. Unmatched junction bases numbered 6, after V lost 3 bases and J lost 3 bases. There are 15 residues in the CDR3. The germline V gene encodes CDR1 MDHEN and CDR2 SYDVKM.

This clone appeared once. This chain uses TRBV5-1 with TRBJ1-4, with TRBD1 identical over 10 bases. Germline lookup yields CDR1 SGHRS and CDR2 YFSETQ. The CDR3 consists of 16 residues. The V gene end was trimmed by 0 bases and the J gene end by 8 bases; junction bases not matched to a gene: 7. This chain's CDR3 is CASSLGTGGWDEKLFF. The CDR3 DNA sequence: TGCGCCAGCAGCTTGGGGACAGGGGGTTGGGACGAAAAACTGTTTTTT. The full variable domain, rest sourced from reference TRBV5-1 and TRBJ1-4, is KAGVTQTPRYLIKTRGQQVTLSCSPISGHRSVSWYQQTPGQGLQFLFEYFSETQRNKGNFPGRFSGRQFSNSRSEMNVSTLELGDSALYLCASSLGTGGWDEKLFFGSGTQLSVL.

The rearrangement links TRBV6-1 to TRBJ1-1; D is possibly TRBD1 (6 bases). The V and J ends lost 3 bases and 0 bases respectively, with 14 bases between them. The CDR3 runs 16 residues. CDR1 and CDR2 from the germline V gene are MNHNS and SASEGT. The CDR3 spells CASSEREGVMNTEAFF. CDR3 sequence (DNA): TGTGCCAGCAGTGAGAGGGAGGGGGTCATGAACACTGAAGCTTTCTTT.

The rearrangement uses TRBV19 and TRBJ1-1, with TRBD1 as a possible D gene (5 bases). The CDR3 has 15 residues. Germline CDR1 and CDR2: LNHDA and SQIVND (reference sequence). V lost 1 base and J 4 bases, leaving 13 bases between the germline ends. The chain's CDR3 is CASSIVQGWGTEAFF. DNA for the CDR3: TGTGCCAGTAGTATAGTGCAGGGATGGGGCACTGAAGCTTTCTTT.

This clone occurred once. The sample holds other DNA sequences that translate to the same CDR3. The V and J genes are TRBV5-1 and TRBJ2-7; 8 bases are a match to TRBD1. The junction had 3 bases not matched to a gene; V was cut back by 4 bases and J by 0 bases. This CDR3 spans 14 amino acids. Per the germline V gene, CDR1 is SGHRS and CDR2 is YFSETQ. CDR3 bases: TGCGCCAGCAGCACAACAGGGGGCTCCTACGAGCAGTACTTC. This sequence encodes CASSTTGGSYEQYF.

This chain uses TRBV5-1 with TRBJ2-5, with 13 bases fitting TRBD2. CDR1 SGHRS and CDR2 YFSETQ come from the germline V gene. V dropped 4 bases and J dropped 7; count of bases not matched to a gene: 7. The CDR3 sequence is 15 residues long. DNA of the CDR3: TGCGCCAGCAGCAGGGGGACTAGCGGGACGGGGACCCAGTACTTC. Translated: CASSRGTSGTGTQYF.

The chain combines TRBV5-1 with TRBJ1-5, with 10 positions matching TRBD1. CDR1 is SGHRS, CDR2 YFSETQ, per germline. The CDR3 sequence is 15 residues long. Trimming cost V 4 bases and J 5 bases; bases outside gene matches: 6. The CDR3 here is CASSPWTGGDQPQHF. CDR3 nucleotides: TGCGCCAGCAGCCCCTGGACAGGGGGAGATCAGCCCCAGCATTTT.

This chain connects TRBV18 to TRBJ2-5; 7 nucleotides align to TRBD2. J was trimmed by 5 bases and V by 4 bases; bases with no gene match: 1. This CDR3 is built from 12 residues. Per the germline V gene, CDR1 is KGHSH and CDR2 is LQKENI. CDR3 in amino acids: CASSRGGETQYF. CDR3 nucleotide sequence: TGTGCCAGCTCACGGGGAGGGGAGACCCAGTACTTC.

The J gene is TRBJ2-2, the V gene TRBV4-2, with a possible D match to TRBD1 (5 bases). Germline assignment: CDR1 LGHNA and CDR2 YNFKEQ. The V gene lost 0 bases and the J gene lost 3 bases, with 14 bases spanning the gap. The CDR3 runs 17 residues. The CDR3 loop reads CASSQDQGAPYTGELFF. For the CDR3, the DNA is TGTGCCAGCAGCCAAGATCAAGGGGCCCCTTACACCGGGGAGCTGTTTTTT.

This clone was detected only once. The chain joins TRBV6-5 to TRBJ2-1; possibly TRBD2 for D (5 bases). The germline CDR1 and CDR2 sequences are MNHEY and SVGAGI. V shed 7 bases and J shed 2 bases, with 12 bases lying between them. The CDR3 spans 14 residues. The CDR3 sequence is CASKIARAYNEQFF. Written as DNA, the CDR3 is TGTGCCAGCAAAATAGCGAGAGCCTACAATGAGCAGTTCTTC.

J is TRBJ2-1 and V is TRBV18; 8 nucleotides match TRBD1. V lost 0 bases, J lost 5 bases, and 6 bases stayed unmatched. The germline CDR1 and CDR2 sequences are KGHSH and LQKENI. The CDR3 covers 16 residues. CDR3 region: CASSPPTRTGNNEQFF. DNA for the CDR3: TGTGCCAGCTCACCACCGACCCGGACAGGGAACAATGAGCAGTTCTTC.

The rearrangement links TRBV28 to TRBJ1-5; D is unresolved. The V end lost 3 bases, the J end lost 0 bases, and 9 bases lay between the germline ends. The germline V gene encodes CDR1 MDHEN and CDR2 SYDVKM. The CDR3 extends over 15 amino acids. The CDR3 region is CASSFPRYSNQPQHF. The DNA of the CDR3 is TGTGCCAGCAGTTTCCCACGGTATAGCAATCAGCCCCAGCATTTT.

The genes are TRBV19 and TRBJ1-5; 9 nucleotides align to TRBD1. CDR1 is LNHDA and CDR2 is SQIVND in the germline V gene (reference sequence). The CDR3 spans 15 residues. The V gene end was trimmed by 6 bases and the J gene end by 6 bases; junction bases not matched to a gene: 9. CDR3 in amino acids: CASSDDRGIGQPQHF. The CDR3 DNA reads as TGTGCCAGTAGCGACGACAGGGGGATCGGTCAGCCCCAGCATTTT.

A note on this clone: The same CDR3 can be traced to other DNA sequences in this sample. This chain links TRBV5-1 with TRBJ2-1; D perhaps matches TRBD1 (6 bases). Looked up from germline, CDR1 is SGHRS and CDR2 is YFSETQ. V shed 0 bases and J shed 6 bases, with 7 bases lying between them. There are 13 residues in the CDR3. The CDR3 DNA sequence: TGCGCCAGCAGCTTGGTAGGGGGCAATGAGCAGTTCTTC. It codes for CASSLVGGNEQFF.

This chain uses TRBV7-2 with TRBJ1-5; D is ambiguous. Germline CDR1 and CDR2: SGHTA and FQGNSA. V was clipped by 1 base and J by 6 bases, with 7 bases between them. The CDR3 loop spans 13 amino acids. The CDR3 spells CASSLERRQPQHF. The CDR3, as DNA: TGTGCCAGCAGCTTAGAGCGTCGTCAGCCCCAGCATTTT.

The genes are TRBV28 and TRBJ2-5; TRBD2 is a possible D gene (5 bases). The CDR3 has 15 residues. The V end lost 3 bases, the J end lost 2 bases, and 13 bases lay between the germline ends. Germline assignment: CDR1 MDHEN and CDR2 SYDVKM. This chain's CDR3 is CASSFRERGQETQYF. CDR3 DNA: TGTGCCAGCAGTTTTAGGGAAAGAGGGCAAGAGACCCAGTACTTC. Full variable domain (missing parts from reference TRBV28 and TRBJ2-5): DVKVTQSSRYLVKRTGEKVFLECVQDMDHENMFWYRQDPGLGLRLIYFSYDVKMKEKGDIPEGYSVSREKKERFSLILESASTNQTSMYLCASSFRERGQETQYFGPGTRLLVL.